Listed below are T cell receptor beta chains from one sample, sequenced in a study of CD4 T cells in relation to SARS-CoV-2 and coronaviruses. These receptors lack a known antigen. The method was immunoSEQ multiplex PCR; TCRdb's version includes in-frame clones alone and lacks a portion of them. Among around 25,000 clones, 73% were seen once, and the ten largest hold roughly 21%. Source material: CD4+ T cells from PBMCs, cultured in vitro. The receptor source for this set is a human donor in good health. Each CDR3 is given with its conserved first and last residue. The D gene is left open where the match is weak. Clone size is stated in some rows and not others, as once, few, many or a class when expanded.

TGCAGCGTCGGGGGTGCGGGGAGAGAGACCCAGTACTTC | CSVGGAGRETQYF | TRBJ2-5 | TRBV29-1 | NA | few
TGTGCCATCCGGACCGGGACAGGGGGTGACACCGGGGAGCTGTTTTTT | CAIRTGTGGDTGELFF | TRBJ2-2 | TRBV10-3 | TRBD1 | NA
TGTGCCAGTAGCCGACGGTCTAACTATGGCTACACCTTC | CASSRRSNYGYTF | TRBJ1-2 | TRBV19 | NA | NA
TGTGCCAGCTCACCACCGGCCAGTCAGAATGAGCAGTTCTTC | CASSPPASQNEQFF | TRBJ2-1 | TRBV18 | NA | NA
TGTGCCAGCAGGGCCGGGACAGGGGGCAATTTCGATGGCTACACCTTC | CASRAGTGGNFDGYTF | TRBJ1-2 | TRBV2 | TRBD1 | NA
TGTGCCAGCAGTACGACCGGAGAGAACACCGGGGAGCTGTTTTTT | CASSTTGENTGELFF | TRBJ2-2 | TRBV5-4 | NA | NA
TGTGCCGCGGTCTGGGACATTCAGTACTTC | CAAVWDIQYF | TRBJ2-4 | TRBV24-1 | NA | NA
TGTGCCTGGAGCCTTATCCCGGGACAGGGTCCGCAGTTCTTC | CAWSLIPGQGPQFF | TRBJ2-1 | TRBV30 | TRBD1 | NA
TGTGCCAGCAGTCGTAGCGGGACCACGGGGAATGAGCAGTTCTTC | CASSRSGTTGNEQFF | TRBJ2-1 | TRBV6-2/TRBV6-3 | TRBD2 | NA
TGTGCCAGCAGTGAAGGAGGGAGTCAGCCCCAGCATTTT | CASSEGGSQPQHF | TRBJ1-5 | TRBV2 | NA | NA
TGTGCCAGCAGCGAGAACGTCTATAGCAATCAGCCCCAGCATTTT | CASSENVYSNQPQHF | TRBJ1-5 | TRBV6-5 | NA | NA
TGTGCCAGCAGCGTAGATTATGGGGAGACCCAGTACTTC | CASSVDYGETQYF | TRBJ2-5 | TRBV9 | NA | NA
TGTGCCAGCAGCGCCGGGGGGCGGCAGTTCTTC | CASSAGGRQFF | TRBJ2-1 | TRBV9 | NA | NA
TGTGCCAGCAGGGGGCTCGGCAATGAGCAGTTCTTC | CASRGLGNEQFF | TRBJ2-1 | TRBV6-5 | NA | NA
TGTGCCAGTAGTCCCGAACGACAGATAACTGGAAACACCATATATTTT | CASSPERQITGNTIYF | TRBJ1-3 | TRBV19 | NA | NA
TGCAGCGCCACAGGGGTCGGCACTGAAGCTTTCTTT | CSATGVGTEAFF | TRBJ1-1 | TRBV29-1 | TRBD1 | few
TGTGCCAGCAGTTACTGGATAACAGGGAAGGGTGAAAAACTGTTTTTT | CASSYWITGKGEKLFF | TRBJ1-4 | TRBV6-2/TRBV6-3 | NA | NA
TGTGCCAGAATGGGGGACTCCTACAATGAGCAGTTCTTC | CARMGDSYNEQFF | TRBJ2-1 | TRBV5-8 | NA | once
TGCAGCGCCCCCGCTGCGCGAGGGACTGAAGCTTTCTTT | CSAPAARGTEAFF | TRBJ1-1 | TRBV29-1 | NA | NA
TGTGCCAGCAGTCGCGGCAGGTACGAGCAGTACTTC | CASSRGRYEQYF | TRBJ2-7 | TRBV6-5 | NA | NA
TGCGCCAGCCGACAGACGGGGGCTGGGGCCAACGTCCTGACTTTC | CASRQTGAGANVLTF | TRBJ2-6 | TRBV5-1 | NA | NA
TGTGCCAGCAGCTTAGTGGGTGGGGGAGGTGAAAAACTGTTTTTT | CASSLVGGGGEKLFF | TRBJ1-4 | TRBV11-2 | NA | NA
TGTGCCAGCAGCAAAACAGGGATGAACACTGAAGCTTTCTTT | CASSKTGMNTEAFF | TRBJ1-1 | TRBV9 | NA | NA
TGTGCCAGTAGTATACCAAGGGACGTAAGCTCTGGAAACACCATATATTTT | CASSIPRDVSSGNTIYF | TRBJ1-3 | TRBV19 | NA | few